These 29 T cell receptor beta chains were all obtained from the same sample, sequenced in a study of blood T cells in healthy people across ages. Primed by a sample-barcoded 5' primer and a J-beta primer mix, a second PCR proceeded for about 7 to 12 cycles. One entry per CDR3 protein, called by TCRdb with MiXCR from the 5' RACE reads. The table shows 850,000 to 950,000 distinct CDR3 sequences, with roughly 26% occurring only once. Sequenced input: blood. The receptors here all came from an elderly woman in good health.

This rearrangement joins TRBV30 to TRBJ1-5; TRBD1 matches at 8 bases. The CDR3 runs to 13 residues. V trimming: 0 bases; J trimming: 9 bases; junction bases outside the gene matches: 4. Germline CDR1 reads GTSNPN; CDR2 reads SVGIG (reference sequence). The CDR3 DNA sequence: TGTGCCTGGAGTGTACAGGGGGTGCGGCCCCAGCATTTT. Translated: CAWSVQGVRPQHF.

This clonotype was detected many times. V is TRBV15 and J is TRBJ2-7; 7 nucleotides align to TRBD1. J was trimmed by 3 bases and V by 8 bases; bases with no gene match: 10. Germline V CDR1 and CDR2: LNHNV, YYDKDF (reference sequence). The CDR3 spans 14 residues. In DNA form, the CDR3 reads TGTGCCACCTTATCGACCCGGGACAGCTACGAGCAGTACTTC. It translates to CATLSTRDSYEQYF.

At least ten counts were recorded for this clonotype. The chain has TRBV7-2 and TRBJ1-1, with 8 nucleotides matching TRBD1. Germline CDR1 and CDR2: SGHTA and FQGNSA. The V and J ends lost 5 bases and 4 bases, in that order; junction bases with no gene match: 12. The CDR3 covers 16 residues. The CDR3 DNA follows: TGTGCCAGCAGCCCAGGAGTCGGACAGGGCTTCACTGAAGCTTTCTTT. As protein: CASSPGVGQGFTEAFF.

This clonotype was found many times. The rearrangement links TRBV20-1 to TRBJ2-5; D is uncertain. Germline V lookup: CDR1 DFQATT, CDR2 SNEGSKA (reference sequence). The CDR3 totals 14 residues. The V and J ends lost 2 bases and 0 bases respectively, with 10 bases between them. CDR3 coding DNA: TGCAGTGCTAGATCGCAACGGTACCAAGAGACCCAGTACTTC. It translates to CSARSQRYQETQYF.

As for this clonotype: Germline and junction disagree at one end, which may indicate a read error. The V and J genes are TRBV2 and TRBJ2-3, with TRBD1 identical over 7 bases. This CDR3 is 15 amino acids long. Germline-derived CDR1 and CDR2 are SNHLY and FYNNEI. CDR3 sequence (DNA): TGTGCCCGCAGTTCACAGGGGAGTGGTACAGATACGCAGTATTTT. Protein: CARSSQGSGTDTQYF.

This clonotype was recorded at least ten times. The genes are TRBV9 and TRBJ2-3; maybe TRBD1 (6 bases). This CDR3 contains 16 residues. Trimming left V 0 bases short and J 1 base short, with 12 bases between. CDR1 SGDLS and CDR2 YYNGEE come from the germline V gene. The CDR3 region has the DNA TGTGCCAGCAGCGTAGTAACAGGGCTACGCACAGATACGCAGTATTTT. Translation: CASSVVTGLRTDTQYF. Variable domain in full (rest from reference TRBV9 and TRBJ2-3): DSGVTQTPKHLITATGQRVTLRCSPRSGDLSVYWYQQSLDQGLQFLIQYYNGEERAKGNILERFSAQQFPDLHSELNLSSLELGDSALYFCASSVVTGLRTDTQYFGPGTRLTVL.

Regarding this clonotype: Just one base apart from a much larger clone, this may be a read error. The J gene is TRBJ1-2, the V gene TRBV28, with D perhaps TRBD1 (5 bases). The germline gives CDR1 MDHEN, CDR2 SYDVKM. The germline V and J ends were trimmed by 6 bases and 4 bases, with 15 bases remaining between them. The CDR3 sequence is 14 residues long. The CDR3 protein is CASRSGGRSYGYTF. The CDR3 DNA reads as TGTGCCAGCAGGTCGGGGGGAAGGAGCTATGGCTACACCTTC.

This clonotype was seen many times. The rearrangement uses TRBV7-2 and TRBJ1-2, with a possible D match to TRBD1 (6 bases). V lost 7 bases and J 0 bases, leaving 12 bases between the germline ends. CDR3 length: 14 residues. Germline CDR1 reads SGHTA; CDR2 reads FQGNSA. This chain's CDR3 is CASTLTGTNYGYTF. In DNA form, the CDR3 reads TGTGCCAGCACCCTGACAGGCACTAACTATGGCTACACCTTC.

This clonotype came up many times. This chain uses TRBV5-1 with TRBJ2-7; weak D call: TRBD1 (5 bases). Germline values: CDR1 SGHRS, CDR2 YFSETQ. Trimming cost V 5 bases and J 3 bases, with 9 bases left between them. CDR3 length: 12 residues. The CDR3 protein is CASREGDYEQYF. The CDR3 DNA is TGCGCCAGCAGGGAAGGGGACTACGAGCAGTACTTC.

Comment on this clonotype: Germline is not matched at one junction end, which may reflect a read error. The genes are TRBV2 and TRBJ1-2, with D maybe TRBD1 (5 bases). CDR1 is SNHLY, CDR2 FYNNEI, per germline. CDR3 size: 14 residues. For the CDR3, the DNA is TGTGCCAGCATGACCCGGGGGACTGACTATGGCTACACCTTT. Translation gives CASMTRGTDYGYTF.

This clonotype was seen once. The V and J genes are TRBV20-1 and TRBJ2-7; 11 nucleotides align to TRBD2. Per germline, CDR1 DFQATT and CDR2 SNEGSKA (reference sequence). The length of the CDR3 is 15 residues. J lost 3 bases, V lost 0 bases, and 4 bases had no gene match. CDR3 nucleotide sequence: TGCAGTGCTAGAGATAGCGGGAGGGCCCTCTACGAGCAGTACTTC. It translates to CSARDSGRALYEQYF.

This clonotype was detected ten times or more. The J gene is TRBJ2-1, the V gene TRBV10-3; 7 bases fit TRBD1. Germline CDR1 and CDR2: ENHRY and SYGVKD. J lost 7 bases, V lost 6 bases, and 12 bases had no gene match. The CDR3 spans 15 residues. CDR3 nucleotide sequence: TGTGCCATCAGCGAAACCGGGACAGCAAAAAATGAGCAGTTCTTC. This translates into CAISETGTAKNEQFF.

V and J are TRBV19 and TRBJ2-3; 10 nucleotides agree with TRBD1. The V segment lost 10 bases and the J segment 5 bases; nucleotides outside the gene matches: 9. The CDR3 is 14 residues long. CDR1 and CDR2 from the germline V gene are LNHDA and SQIVND (reference sequence). The CDR3 loop reads CATGPGQGRDTQYF. CDR3 bases: TGTGCCACAGGCCCGGGACAGGGGAGAGATACGCAGTATTTT.

This clonotype was seen repeatedly, ten times or more. The J gene is TRBJ2-3, the V gene TRBV7-2; the D is unclear. Germline CDR1 is SGHTA and CDR2 is FQGNSA. Trimming removed 1 base at V and 2 bases at J, with 10 bases between. The CDR3 has 15 residues. CDR3 region: CASSLGWAPTDTQYF. As DNA, the CDR3 is TGTGCCAGCAGCTTAGGGTGGGCCCCCACAGATACGCAGTATTTT. Complete variable domain (other parts from reference TRBV7-2 and TRBJ2-3): GAGVSQSPSNKVTEKGKDVELRCDPISGHTALYWYRQSLGQGLEFLIYFQGNSAPDKSGLPSDRFSAERTGGSVSTLTIQRTQQEDSAVYLCASSLGWAPTDTQYFGPGTRLTVL.

The rearrangement uses TRBV6-1 and TRBJ1-5; D possibly corresponds to TRBD1 (5 bases). The V gene's germline CDR1 is MNHNS and CDR2 SASEGT. Trimming stripped 8 bases from V and 4 bases from J, with 18 bases between. There are 15 residues in the CDR3. In DNA form, the CDR3 reads TGTGCCAGCCTTTACAGGACTACGTATAATCAGCCCCAGCATTTT. Amino acid sequence: CASLYRTTYNQPQHF.

This clonotype was seen many times. CDR3 amino acids: CSARGLGAGSNTDTQYF. CDR3 DNA sequence: TGCAGTGCTAGAGGGTTAGGAGCGGGGAGCAACACAGATACGCAGTATTTT. The rearrangement joins TRBV20-1 to TRBJ2-3; 7 bases line up with TRBD2. Germline lookup yields CDR1 DFQATT and CDR2 SNEGSKA (reference sequence). V lost 1 base, J lost 2 bases, and 12 bases stayed unmatched. The CDR3 totals 17 residues.

This clonotype was observed many times. The rearrangement joins TRBV20-1 to TRBJ2-7, with D perhaps matching TRBD2 (5 bases). This CDR3 has 11 amino acids. Trimming removed 6 bases from V and 1 base from J, with 7 bases in between. Germline CDR1 is DFQATT and CDR2 is SNEGSKA (reference sequence). The CDR3 DNA sequence: TGCAGTGCAGAGGGATCCTACGAGCAGTACTTC. The encoded protein is CSAEGSYEQYF.

This clonotype was seen at least ten times. The rearrangement uses TRBV7-6 and TRBJ1-6; D not certain. The CDR3 spans 13 residues. CDR1 and CDR2 (germline): SGHVS, FNYEAQ. V lost 4 bases, J lost 8 bases, and 9 bases lay in between. The CDR3 reads CASSWNTDSPLHF. The CDR3 DNA follows: TGTGCCAGCAGCTGGAATACTGATTCACCCCTCCACTTT. The whole variable domain, filled in from reference TRBV7-6 and TRBJ1-6, reads GAGVSQSPRYKVTKRGQDVALRCDPISGHVSLYWYRQALGQGPEFLTYFNYEAQQDKSGLPNDRFSAERPEGSISTLTIQRTEQRDSAMYRCASSWNTDSPLHFGNGTRLTVT.

This clonotype has ten or more counts. This chain joins TRBV15 and TRBJ2-4, with 9 bases lining up with TRBD1. The germline V gene has CDR1 LNHNV and CDR2 YYDKDF (reference sequence). CDR3 length equals 15 residues. Unmatched junction bases numbered 7, after V lost 3 bases and J lost 7 bases. The CDR3 bases are TGTGCCACCAGCAGGGCCCCGGGACAGGGCAACATTCAGTACTTC. Translating it yields CATSRAPGQGNIQYF. The whole variable domain, filled in from reference TRBV15 and TRBJ2-4, reads DAMVIQNPRYQVTQFGKPVTLSCSQTLNHNVMYWYQQKSSQAPKLLFHYYDKDFNNEADTPDNFQSRRPNTSFCFLDIRSPGLGDTAMYLCATSRAPGQGNIQYFGAGTRLSVL.

Details on this clonotype: Given a much more abundant clone one base away, this may be a read error. The chain joins TRBV20-1 to TRBJ2-1; D possibly uses TRBD1 or TRBD2 (5 bases each). The closer fit of TRBJ2-7 to the DNA end suggests the J call may be wrong. CDR1 and CDR2 (germline): DFQATT, SNEGSKA (reference sequence). The CDR3 sequence is 14 residues long. In DNA, the CDR3 is TGCAGTGCCGGGGCAGGGAGCTCCTACAATGAGCAGTACTTC. Protein sequence: CSAGAGSSYNEQYF.

This clonotype came up many times. The J gene is TRBJ2-1, the V gene TRBV4-2; tentatively, D is TRBD1 or TRBD2 (5 bases each). From germline, CDR1 is LGHNA and CDR2 YNFKEQ. V was cut by 4 bases and J by 12 bases, with 13 bases left in between. The CDR3 spans 12 residues. The CDR3 sequence is CASSPRGQLQFF. CDR3 sequence (DNA): TGTGCCAGCAGCCCTCGGGGCCAGTTGCAGTTCTTC.

The chain links TRBV15 to TRBJ2-7; D gene uncertain. In germline, CDR1 is LNHNV, CDR2 YYDKDF (reference sequence). The length of the CDR3 is 15 residues. V lost 5 bases and J 8 bases, leaving 22 bases between the germline ends. CDR3 DNA sequence: TGTGCCACCAGCCCAGGTAACAGCTCTCCTACGAAGCAGTACTTC. This gives the protein CATSPGNSSPTKQYF.

CDR3 DNA: TGTGCCAGCAGCCCCTTTCAGGGTGGAGGAACCGGGGAGCTGTTTTTT. This encodes CASSPFQGGGTGELFF. This rearrangement joins TRBV7-2 to TRBJ2-2, with D perhaps assigned TRBD1 or TRBD2 (5 bases each). The CDR3 has 16 residues. Trimming stripped 5 bases from V and 5 bases from J, with 18 bases between. Germline CDR1 SGHTA, CDR2 FQGNSA.

The sample holds one count of this clonotype. A much larger clone lies one base from this, so it may be a read error. The chain employs TRBV12-3 or TRBV12-4 and TRBJ2-4, with D possibly being TRBD1 (5 bases). The CDR3 is 15 amino acids. The CDR3 is CASSLRVGSKSIQYF. The CDR3 nucleotides read TGTGCCAGCAGCCTCAGGGTAGGATCCAAAAGCATTCAGTACTTC.

This clonotype was picked up many times. V and J are TRBV12-3 or TRBV12-4 and TRBJ2-1; 10 nucleotides line up with TRBD1. The CDR3 spans 14 residues. V lost 6 bases to trimming and J lost 2 bases; unmatched junction nucleotides: 1. The CDR3 nucleotides read TGTGCCAGCAGGGGACAGGGGCCCTACAATGAGCAGTTCTTC. This codes for CASRGQGPYNEQFF.

This clonotype has a count of ten or more. This chain uses TRBV5-1 with TRBJ2-3; perhaps TRBD1 as D (6 bases). Germline V CDR1 and CDR2: SGHRS, YFSETQ. V lost 5 bases and J 4 bases, leaving 17 bases between the germline ends. The CDR3 totals 15 residues. CDR3: CASRLSNRVSDTQYF. CDR3 nucleotides: TGCGCCAGCAGACTATCGAACAGGGTCTCAGATACGCAGTATTTT.

This clonotype was counted at least ten times. The gene calls are TRBV7-2 and TRBJ2-4; D may correspond to TRBD1 or TRBD2 (6 bases each). V dropped 0 bases and J dropped 5 bases, with 14 bases sitting between them. CDR1 is SGHTA, CDR2 FQGNSA, per germline. The CDR3 spans 16 residues. CDR3 DNA sequence: TGTGCCAGCAGCTTAGCTTCGACAGGAGGGCAAAACATTCAGTACTTC. Translation gives CASSLASTGGQNIQYF.

This clonotype was picked up many times. The genes are TRBV18 and TRBJ2-5; 9 positions agree with TRBD1. Germline-derived CDR1 and CDR2 are KGHSH and LQKENI. This CDR3 contains 15 residues. The ends lost 3 bases at V and 5 bases at J; junction bases unmatched: 7. Written as DNA, the CDR3 is TGTGCCAGCTCACCTCCGGGACAGGGACTCGAGACCCAGTACTTC. Translated, it gives CASSPPGQGLETQYF. Drawing the rest from reference TRBV18 and TRBJ2-5, the complete variable domain is NAGVMQNPRHLVRRRGQEARLRCSPMKGHSHVYWYRQLPEEGLKFMVYLQKENIIDESGMPKERFSAEFPKEGPSILRIQQVVRGDSAAYFCASSPPGQGLETQYFGPGTRLLVL.

The rearrangement uses TRBV5-6 and TRBJ2-7; D possibly corresponds to TRBD2 (6 bases). The J call is in doubt because the DNA end fits TRBJ2-5 better. CDR1 and CDR2 from the germline V gene are SGHDT and YYEEEE. CDR3 size: 15 residues. This CDR3 is CASSLVAAGRETQYF. The CDR3 DNA reads TGTGCCAGCAGCTTGGTTGCAGCGGGTAGAGAGACCCAGTACTTC.